Shown below are 31 T cell receptor beta chains from a single sample sequenced in a study of blood T cells in healthy people across ages (dated by TCRdb to 2013 to 2016). Libraries were prepared through 5' RACE. TCRdb names Illumina HiSeq 2500 as the instrument used. A second roughly 6 to 12 cycle PCR used a sample-barcoded 5' primer and a J-beta primer mix. TCRdb reprocessing: public reads trimmed at Q25 with fastp, clones called with MiXCR, in-frame beta chains kept. Every distinct CDR3 protein forms one entry, paired with its most common genes and DNA. This sample holds 750,000 to 1,000,000 distinct CDR3 sequences; 25% to 35% were observed only once. More than 8.5% of the sample is taken by the ten largest. The same data also went into a second study, on T cells of mothers and their children.

Source material: blood. The receptors were gathered from a woman between 35 and 50 years old in good health.

This clonotype occurred many times. The chain carries TRBV5-1 and TRBJ1-6, with D tentatively TRBD1 (5 bases). The CDR3 runs 15 residues. The V and J ends lost 0 bases and 5 bases respectively, with 9 bases between them. The V gene's germline CDR1 is SGHRS and CDR2 YFSETQ. The CDR3 loop is CASSLGLGDNSPLHF. The CDR3 DNA reads as TGCGCCAGCAGCTTGGGTTTAGGGGATAATTCACCCCTCCACTTT.

This clonotype was detected many times. V usage is TRBV7-2 and J usage is TRBJ2-5, with D hard to call. The CDR3 runs to 15 residues. V was trimmed by 1 base and J by 2 bases, leaving 11 bases between them. The germline V gene has CDR1 SGHTA and CDR2 FQGNSA. The CDR3 region is CASSLVDDWQETQYF. The CDR3 nucleotides are TGTGCCAGCAGCTTAGTAGACGACTGGCAAGAGACCCAGTACTTC.

CDR3 in amino acids: CASSAGTEKIEAFF. CDR3 nucleotides: TGCGCCAGCAGCGCCGGGACGGAAAAGATTGAAGCTTTCTTT. The chain joins TRBV5-1 to TRBJ1-1; the D gene is possibly TRBD1 (5 bases). CDR1 SGHRS and CDR2 YFSETQ come from the germline V gene. The CDR3 consists of 14 residues. V was trimmed by 4 bases and J by 7 bases, leaving 17 bases between them.

This clonotype was seen only a few times. The V gene is TRBV7-2, the J gene TRBJ1-5; D not resolved. This CDR3 is built from 15 residues. The germline V gene encodes CDR1 SGHTA and CDR2 FQGNSA. V dropped 2 bases and J dropped 6 bases, with 14 bases sitting between them. CDR3 residues: CASSLRSDRPQPQHF. In nucleotides, the CDR3 is TGTGCCAGCAGCTTACGGTCAGATCGTCCTCAGCCCCAGCATTTT.

The table lists this clonotype with a few counts. The J gene is TRBJ2-6, the V gene TRBV19; 7 bases match TRBD2. CDR1 and CDR2 from the germline V gene are LNHDA and SQIVND (reference sequence). V lost 5 bases, J lost 2 bases, and 3 bases stayed unmatched. This CDR3 comprises 15 residues. CDR3 bases: TGTGCCAGTAGTCCGCGGGGGACTGGGGCCAACGTCCTGACTTTC. This translates into CASSPRGTGANVLTF.

This clonotype came up a few times. The rearrangement links TRBV20-1 to TRBJ2-1; the match to TRBD1 covers 7 bases. This CDR3 comprises 14 residues. The V and J ends lost 3 bases and 8 bases, in that order; junction bases with no gene match: 10. CDR1 is DFQATT and CDR2 is SNEGSKA in the germline V gene (reference sequence). For the CDR3, the DNA is TGCAGTGCTAGCGGACAGGTGGGGTTCGATGAGCAGTTCTTC. As protein: CSASGQVGFDEQFF.

The chain joins TRBV19 to TRBJ2-5, with D possibly matching TRBD1 (6 bases). Germline V gene lookup returns CDR1 LNHDA and CDR2 SQIVND (reference sequence). Trimming stripped 6 bases from V and 7 bases from J, with 18 bases between. CDR3 length equals 14 residues. The DNA for the CDR3 is TGTGCCAGTAGCACAACACAGGGAACGGGGACCCAGTACTTC. Its protein product is CASSTTQGTGTQYF.

CDR3 protein: CSAWDQGGNQPQHF. In DNA form, the CDR3 reads TGCAGTGCTTGGGACCAGGGAGGCAATCAGCCCCAGCATTTT. The V and J genes are TRBV20-1 and TRBJ1-5; maybe TRBD1 (5 bases). This CDR3 comprises 14 residues. Germline V gives CDR1 DFQATT, CDR2 SNEGSKA (reference sequence). V lost 5 bases to trimming and J lost 2 bases, with 13 bases between them.

V is TRBV7-6 and J is TRBJ2-2, with no clear D. The germline V gene has CDR1 SGHVS and CDR2 FNYEAQ. The CDR3 loop spans 15 amino acids. Deletions cut 4 bases from V and 1 base from J, with 10 bases between. The chain's CDR3 is CASSSVPGNTGELFF. The CDR3, as DNA: TGTGCCAGCAGCTCCGTTCCCGGGAACACCGGGGAGCTGTTTTTT.

In this sample, this clonotype turned up a few times. The V gene is TRBV20-1, the J gene TRBJ1-6; no definite D call. Germline V gives CDR1 DFQATT, CDR2 SNEGSKA (reference sequence). V shed 1 base and J shed 0 bases, with 10 bases lying between them. The CDR3 loop spans 16 amino acids. In DNA form, the CDR3 reads TGCAGTGCTAGAGCTCCCAGAAGCTCCTATAATTCACCCCTCCACTTT. Encoded protein: CSARAPRSSYNSPLHF.

The chain is built from TRBV2 and TRBJ2-4, with 9 bases identical to TRBD2. Germline CDR1 is SNHLY and CDR2 is FYNNEI. This CDR3 has 17 residues. Losses at the gene ends were 4 bases for V and 0 bases for J; bases not matched to a gene: 7. CDR3 DNA sequence: TGTGCCAGCAGTGCCTTAGCGGGGGAGCTAGCCAAAAACATTCAGTACTTC. Its translation is CASSALAGELAKNIQYF.

The sample holds a few counts of this clonotype. The rearrangement joins TRBV7-3 to TRBJ2-6; D unresolved. The V end lost 1 base, the J end lost 2 bases, and 6 bases lay between the germline ends. This CDR3 contains 15 residues. Per germline, CDR1 SGHTA and CDR2 FQGTGA. The CDR3 sequence is CASSLNLAGANVLTF. Written as DNA, the CDR3 is TGTGCCAGCAGCTTAAACCTGGCTGGGGCCAACGTCCTGACTTTC. Variable domain in full (rest from reference TRBV7-3 and TRBJ2-6): GAGVSQTPSNKVTEKGKYVELRCDPISGHTALYWYRQSLGQGPEFLIYFQGTGAADDSGLPNDRFFAVRPEGSVSTLKIQRTERGDSAVYLCASSLNLAGANVLTFGAGSRLTVL.

This CDR3 reads CASRPGSASNQPQHF. CDR3 bases: TGCGCCAGCAGACCCGGTAGCGCGTCCAATCAGCCCCAGCATTTT. This rearrangement joins TRBV5-1 to TRBJ1-5; D gene ambiguous. Deletions cut 5 bases from V and 3 bases from J, with 15 bases between. CDR1 SGHRS and CDR2 YFSETQ come from the germline V gene. The CDR3 runs to 15 residues. Using reference TRBV5-1 and TRBJ1-5 for the parts outside the CDR3, the full variable domain is KAGVTQTPRYLIKTRGQQVTLSCSPISGHRSVSWYQQTPGQGLQFLFEYFSETQRNKGNFPGRFSGRQFSNSRSEMNVSTLELGDSALYLCASRPGSASNQPQHFGDGTRLSIL.

Details on this clonotype: This clone may be a read error of a much larger clone one base away. The chain joins TRBV10-3 to TRBJ2-4, with 9 bases identical to TRBD1. The CDR3 is made up of 14 amino acids. The germline V gene has CDR1 ENHRY and CDR2 SYGVKD. J lost 13 bases, V lost 7 bases, and 14 bases had no gene match. CDR3 DNA sequence: TGTGCCATCACCCCGACAGGGGGGGTCAATGAGCAGTACTTC. This translates into CAITPTGGVNEQYF.

The chain links TRBV3-1 to TRBJ2-5; TRBD1 agrees at 8 bases. The CDR3 consists of 14 residues. Germline V gene lookup returns CDR1 LGHDT and CDR2 YNNKEL (reference sequence). J gave up 9 bases and V 6 bases, and 12 bases lay outside the gene matches. CDR3 DNA sequence: TGTGCCAGCAGACTTTCCGGACAGGGTGGGGCCCAGTACTTC. It yields the protein CASRLSGQGGAQYF.

This clonotype was picked up a small number of times. V gene TRBV9 combines with J gene TRBJ2-1, with 7 nucleotides matching TRBD1. The CDR3 covers 14 residues. CDR1 SGDLS and CDR2 YYNGEE come from the germline V gene. The V gene end was trimmed by 0 bases and the J gene end by 7 bases; junction bases not matched to a gene: 4. As DNA, the CDR3 is TGTGCCAGCAGCGTAGACGTCAGGGGGAATGAGCAGTTCTTC. Protein product: CASSVDVRGNEQFF.

About this clonotype: This may stem from a read error, because a much larger clone lies one nucleotide away. Here the CDR3 reads CASGPGNLYEQYF. The DNA of the CDR3 is TGTGCCAGCGGCCCCGGAAATTTGTATGAGCAGTACTTC. This rearrangement joins TRBV9 to TRBJ2-4; D remains unclear. V shed 7 bases and J shed 13 bases, with 21 bases lying between them. The CDR3 sequence is 13 residues long. Germline values: CDR1 SGDLS, CDR2 YYNGEE.

This clonotype occurred a few times. The chain couples TRBV12-3 or TRBV12-4 to TRBJ1-6; 10 bases are shared with TRBD1. This CDR3 contains 15 residues. Trimming took 4 bases from V and 9 from J; bases not matched to a gene: 6. This CDR3 is CASSSKGTGASPLHF. The DNA for the CDR3 is TGTGCCAGCAGTTCTAAGGGGACAGGGGCTTCACCCCTCCACTTT.

At least ten counts were recorded for this clonotype. This sequence joins TRBV9 and TRBJ2-1, with TRBD2 matching over 13 bases. V dropped 4 bases and J dropped 10; count of bases not matched to a gene: 11. The CDR3 extends over 16 amino acids. Germline CDR1 is SGDLS and CDR2 is YYNGEE. The CDR3 DNA reads as TGTGCCAGCAGCACCCGGACTAGCGGGGGCCCCCAGGAGCAGTTCTTC. As protein: CASSTRTSGGPQEQFF.

There are many counts of this clonotype. The chain carries TRBV7-3 and TRBJ2-1; TRBD2 matches 9 bases. V trimming: 5 bases; J trimming: 5 bases; junction bases outside the gene matches: 4. CDR1 is SGHTA, CDR2 FQGTGA, per germline. The CDR3 is 14 residues long. The CDR3 loop is CASSTGLADNEQFF. The CDR3 nucleotides are TGTGCCAGCAGCACGGGACTAGCTGACAATGAGCAGTTCTTC.

This clonotype has at least ten counts. V gene TRBV7-3 combines with J gene TRBJ2-3; no reliable D call. V was clipped by 4 bases and J by 2 bases, with 7 bases between them. Germline V CDR1 and CDR2: SGHTA, FQGTGA. The CDR3 is 13 amino acids. The CDR3 spells CASSYLTTDTQYF. CDR3 in DNA: TGTGCCAGCAGCTATTTAACCACAGATACGCAGTATTTT.

Concerning this clonotype: A junction boundary mismatches the germline segment, possibly from a read error. The chain carries TRBV9 and TRBJ2-6; tentative D call: TRBD1 (6 bases). CDR3 length: 16 amino acids. Germline V gene lookup returns CDR1 SGDLS and CDR2 YYNGEE. CDR3 in DNA: TGTGCCAGCACCGGACAGCGGATCTCTGGGACCAACGTCCTGACTTTC. Its translation: CASTGQRISGTNVLTF.

This clonotype was seen a handful of times. This chain connects TRBV3-1 to TRBJ1-5; a possible D gene is TRBD1 (5 bases). The V end lost 1 base, the J end lost 7 bases, and 14 bases lay between the germline ends. This CDR3 is 15 amino acids long. Germline CDR1 is LGHDT and CDR2 is YNNKEL (reference sequence). The DNA of the CDR3 is TGTGCCAGCAGCCAAGGGCGAGGGGCGCGACAGCCCCAGCATTTT. It specifies CASSQGRGARQPQHF. Based on the CDR3 plus reference TRBV3-1 and TRBJ1-5, the full variable domain is DTAVSQTPKYLVTQMGNDKSIKCEQNLGHDTMYWYKQDSKKFLKIMFSYNNKELIINETVPNRFSPKSPDKAHLNLHINSLELGDSAVYFCASSQGRGARQPQHFGDGTRLSIL.

This clonotype has a handful of counts. This rearrangement joins TRBV20-1 to TRBJ1-4; 9 bases match TRBD1. CDR3 length equals 13 residues. Germline-derived CDR1 and CDR2 are DFQATT and SNEGSKA (reference sequence). Trimming at V came to 3 bases and at J to 8 bases, leaving 4 bases not matched to a gene. The CDR3 DNA is TGCAGTGCTAGCCACAGGGGGCACGAAAAACTGTTTTTT. Its protein product is CSASHRGHEKLFF.

This clonotype has ten or more counts. The rearrangement joins TRBV5-1 to TRBJ2-1; 7 positions match TRBD2. This CDR3 is built from 15 residues. The germline CDR1 and CDR2 sequences are SGHRS and YFSETQ. Unmatched junction bases numbered 4, after V lost 4 bases and J lost 0 bases. This chain's CDR3 is CASSARTSSYNEQFF. CDR3 nucleotides: TGCGCCAGCAGCGCGAGGACTAGCTCCTACAATGAGCAGTTCTTC. The entire variable domain, with the rest obtained from reference TRBV5-1 and TRBJ2-1, is as follows: KAGVTQTPRYLIKTRGQQVTLSCSPISGHRSVSWYQQTPGQGLQFLFEYFSETQRNKGNFPGRFSGRQFSNSRSEMNVSTLELGDSALYLCASSARTSSYNEQFFGPGTRLTVL.

This clonotype was seen many times. Relative to the germline gene, one junction end is altered; a read error may explain this. The chain carries TRBV9 and TRBJ1-4, with 10 bases identical to TRBD1. Germline V lookup: CDR1 SGDLS, CDR2 YYNGEE. This CDR3 region has 15 residues. CDR3 sequence: CASSLRDRGREKLFF. The CDR3 bases are TGTGCCAGCAGCTTAAGGGACAGGGGCCGGGAAAAGCTGTTTTTT.

In this sample, this clonotype turned up once. The CDR3 bases are TGCGCCAGCAGCTTTGAGGGGGAGCACACTGAAGCTTTCTTT. This codes for CASSFEGEHTEAFF. The rearrangement uses TRBV5-1 and TRBJ1-1; D possibly corresponds to TRBD1 (6 bases). The germline CDR1 and CDR2 sequences are SGHRS and YFSETQ. The CDR3 is 14 amino acids. V was clipped by 2 bases and J by 3 bases, with 11 bases between them.

Many counts were recorded for this clonotype. The chain employs TRBV7-2 and TRBJ2-7; TRBD2 agrees at 9 bases. Per germline, CDR1 SGHTA and CDR2 FQGNSA. The CDR3 extends over 16 amino acids. V dropped 3 bases and J dropped 1; count of bases not matched to a gene: 7. The CDR3 sequence: CASSFLSSGGSYEQYF. The CDR3 DNA reads TGTGCCAGCAGCTTCTTGAGTAGCGGGGGTTCCTACGAGCAGTACTTC.

J is TRBJ2-5 and V is TRBV5-6; 9 bases fit TRBD1. Germline loops: CDR1 SGHDT, CDR2 YYEEEE. This CDR3 is built from 14 residues. Trimming cost V 4 bases and J 2 bases; bases outside gene matches: 3. CDR3 loop: CASSDGQGQETQYF. CDR3 in DNA: TGTGCCAGCAGCGACGGACAGGGGCAAGAGACCCAGTACTTC.

This clonotype was detected only once. A much bigger clone sits one base away, suggesting this may be a read error. The V and J genes are TRBV29-1 and TRBJ2-1; D may match TRBD1 or TRBD2 (6 bases each). This CDR3 region has 14 residues. Germline V lookup: CDR1 SQVTM, CDR2 ANQGSEA. The V end was cut by 8 bases, the J end by 4 bases, with 18 bases between. The CDR3 spells CSTLSRGPYNEQFF. The CDR3 DNA sequence: TGCAGCACACTGAGTCGGGGGCCATACAATGAGCAGTTCTTC.

The genes are TRBV28 and TRBJ2-3; 14 bases agree with TRBD2. Germline V gene lookup returns CDR1 MDHEN and CDR2 SYDVKM. The CDR3 contains 16 residues. Trimming cost V 5 bases and J 6 bases; bases outside gene matches: 7. The CDR3 reads CASSPPTSGGADTQYF. The CDR3 DNA follows: TGTGCCAGCAGTCCGCCGACTAGCGGGGGGGCGGATACGCAGTATTTT.